This is a list of T cell receptor beta chains from one sample in a study of control samples from healthy donors and cancer patients. The assay was immunoSEQ multiplex PCR, and TCRdb's table has in-frame clones only and misses some. The data show about 120,000 clones, 88% seen once. The sequenced sample consisted of blood. The receptors were sampled from a woman between 65 and 79 years old in good health. CDR3s include the opening cysteine and the closing phenylalanine or tryptophan. D genes are given only for firm matches. The size of a clone is reported for some rows only, either as once, few or many, or as a class for expanded clones.

D	length	size	J	V	DNA	CDR3
TRBD1	20	.	TRBJ1-4	TRBV29-1	TGCAGCGACCCCGGCGGGTCTGGACGGGACAGGGGGCTAGATAATGAAAAACTGTTTTTT	CSDPGGSGRDRGLDNEKLFF
.	14	.	TRBJ1-2	TRBV27	TGTGCCAGCAGTCCTGCACCCGTTAACTATGGCTACACCTTC	CASSPAPVNYGYTF
.	13	.	TRBJ2-4	TRBV5-6	TGTGCCAGCAGCTTGGGGCGGGAAAACATTCAGTACTTC	CASSLGRENIQYF
TRBD1	14	.	TRBJ1-1	TRBV14	TGTGCCAGCAGCCCAAACAGGGGGAACACTGAAGCTTTCTTT	CASSPNRGNTEAFF
.	15	.	TRBJ1-1	TRBV19	TGTGCCAGTAGTATACGGGACCCCGGGACACCTGAAGCTTTCTTT	CASSIRDPGTPEAFF
.	15	.	TRBJ2-6	TRBV7-2	TGTGCCAGCAGCTTAGGTAACTCTGGGGCCAACGTCCTGACTTTC	CASSLGNSGANVLTF
.	15	.	TRBJ2-3	TRBV9	TGTGCCAGCAGCGTAGCGGCCAGGGACACAGATACGCAGTATTTT	CASSVAARDTDTQYF
.	14	.	TRBJ2-7	TRBV5-1	TGCGCCAGCAGCTTGGGGGACATCACCTACGAGCAGTACTTC	CASSLGDITYEQYF
.	12	.	TRBJ2-3	TRBV27	TGTGCCAGCAGAACTAGCACAGATACGCAGTATTTT	CASRTSTDTQYF
.	14	.	TRBJ1-2	TRBV5-4	TGTGCCAGCAGCTTGGTTACGGGACGGAATGGCTACACCTTC	CASSLVTGRNGYTF
.	15	.	TRBJ1-3	TRBV9	TGTGCCAGCAGCGTTGGGAGGAAAGCTGGAAACACCATATATTTT	CASSVGRKAGNTIYF
.	14	.	TRBJ1-6	TRBV27	TGTGCCAGCAGTATCGGGGACTATAATTCACCCCTCCACTTT	CASSIGDYNSPLHF
TRBD1	14	.	TRBJ2-3	TRBV2	TGTGCCAGCAGACGTACAGGGGGCACAGATACGCAGTATTTT	CASRRTGGTDTQYF
TRBD2	17	.	TRBJ2-2	TRBV9	TGTGCCAGCAGCGTAGGCGGAAGCGGGGGGTTGACCGGGGAGCTGTTTTTT	CASSVGGSGGLTGELFF
TRBD2	17	.	TRBJ2-1	TRBV5-1	TGCGCCAGCAGCTTGGTGCCGACTAGCGGGGGGGCCAATGAGCAGTTCTTC	CASSLVPTSGGANEQFF
.	14	few	TRBJ2-7	TRBV5-1	TGCGCCAGCAGCCCCCGGCAGGGCCCCTACGAGCAGTACTTC	CASSPRQGPYEQYF
.	11	.	TRBJ1-3	TRBV20-1	TGCAGTGCCAGAACTGGAAACACCATATATTTT	CSARTGNTIYF
.	15	.	TRBJ2-3	TRBV5-1	TGCGCCAGCAGCTTAGGGGCCGGGAGCACAGATACGCAGTATTTT	CASSLGAGSTDTQYF
TRBD1	14	.	TRBJ2-7	TRBV6-5	TGTGCCACCGTCGCCGGGACAGGGCCCTACGAGCAGTACTTC	CATVAGTGPYEQYF
TRBD1	13	.	TRBJ1-4	TRBV19	TGTGCCACCGTTGACAGGGCTAGTGAAAAACTGTTTTTT	CATVDRASEKLFF
.	14	.	TRBJ2-7	TRBV11-2	TGTGCCAGCAGCTTAGACGGAGGGTTCTACGAGCAGTACTTC	CASSLDGGFYEQYF
.	15	.	TRBJ1-4	TRBV19	TGTGCCAGTAGTATACTTGACAGGCGGAATGAAAAACTGTTTTTT	CASSILDRRNEKLFF
.	12	.	TRBJ1-1	TRBV12-3/TRBV12-4	TGTGCCAGCAGGCGGGCGAACACTGAAGCTTTCTTT	CASRRANTEAFF
.	17	.	TRBJ2-4	TRBV9	TGTGCCAGCAGCGTAGATGGCCTCTTTACCCCCAAAAACATTCAGTACTTC	CASSVDGLFTPKNIQYF
TRBD1	13	.	TRBJ1-4	TRBV29-1	TGCAGCGCCCACAGGGGTAGGGGTGAAAAACTGTTTTTT	CSAHRGRGEKLFF
.	16	.	TRBJ1-6	TRBV27	TGTGCCAGCAGTTTATGGAGCAGCTCCTATAATTCACCCCTCCACTTT	CASSLWSSSYNSPLHF
TRBD2	17	.	TRBJ2-3	TRBV7-2	TGTGCCAGCAGCCCCCTGGGAGCGGGGGCGACCACAGATACGCAGTATTTT	CASSPLGAGATTDTQYF
TRBD1	18	.	TRBJ1-1	TRBV18	TGTGCCAGCTCACTCCGTTGGACAGGGAACGCCATGAACACTGAAGCTTTCTTT	CASSLRWTGNAMNTEAFF